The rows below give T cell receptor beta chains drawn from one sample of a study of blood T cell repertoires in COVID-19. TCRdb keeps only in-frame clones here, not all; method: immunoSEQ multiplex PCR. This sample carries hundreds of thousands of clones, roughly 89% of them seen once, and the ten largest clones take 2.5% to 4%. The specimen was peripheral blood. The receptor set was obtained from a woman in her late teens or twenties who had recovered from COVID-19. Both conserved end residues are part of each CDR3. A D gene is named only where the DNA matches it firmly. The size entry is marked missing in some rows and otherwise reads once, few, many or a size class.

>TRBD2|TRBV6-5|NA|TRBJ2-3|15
TGTGCCAGCAGCCTAGCGGGAGGGGGGCCAGATACGCAGTATTTT
CASSLAGGGPDTQYF
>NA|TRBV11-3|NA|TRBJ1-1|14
TGTGCCAGCAGCTGGTCAGGGAAGATTGGTGAAGCTTTCTTT
CASSWSGKIGEAFF
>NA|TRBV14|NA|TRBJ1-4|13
TGTGCCAGCAGCCAAGTACGGTGGGAAAAACTGTTTTTT
CASSQVRWEKLFF
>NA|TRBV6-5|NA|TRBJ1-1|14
TGTGCCAGCAGGAGTCTCGGGGGGCACACTGAAGCTTTCTTT
CASRSLGGHTEAFF
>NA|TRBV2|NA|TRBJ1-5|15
TGTGCCAGCAGGAGGGGACTTTCGAGCAATCAGCCCCAGCATTTT
CASRRGLSSNQPQHF
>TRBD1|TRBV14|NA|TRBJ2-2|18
TGTGCCAGCAGCCAGGCGACAGGGAGCTACAGAAACACCGGGGAGCTGTTTTTT
CASSQATGSYRNTGELFF
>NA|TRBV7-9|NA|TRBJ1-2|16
TGTGCCAGCAGCTTAGAGGTTGGGGCAGGACGGTATGGCTACACCTTC
CASSLEVGAGRYGYTF
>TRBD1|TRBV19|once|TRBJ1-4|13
TGTGCCAGTTCACAGGGGGCAAGGGAAAAACTGTTTTTT
CASSQGAREKLFF
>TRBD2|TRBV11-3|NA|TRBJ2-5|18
TGTGCCAGCAGCTTAGATATTCATGAGCGGGGCCACCAAGAGACCCAGTACTTC
CASSLDIHERGHQETQYF
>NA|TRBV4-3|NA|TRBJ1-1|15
TGCGCCAGCAGCCAGGATTACAGGATGAACACTGAAGCTTTCTTT
CASSQDYRMNTEAFF
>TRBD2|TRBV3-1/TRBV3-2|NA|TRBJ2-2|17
TGTGCCAGCAGCCAAGCTGGGCGGGGGTTGAACACCGGGGAGCTGTTTTTT
CASSQAGRGLNTGELFF
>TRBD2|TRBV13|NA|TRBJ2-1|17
TGTGCCAGCAGCCTACGACTAGCGGGAAGGGGTGGGGAGGAGCAGTTCTTC
CASSLRLAGRGGEEQFF
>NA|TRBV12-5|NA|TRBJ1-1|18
TGTGCTAGCACTACCTTCTTGGGAGGACAAGGAAAGAACACTGAAGCTTTCTTT
CASTTFLGGQGKNTEAFF
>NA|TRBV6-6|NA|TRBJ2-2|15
TGTGCCAGCAGTCCCTGGGGGAGGAGTACCGGGGAGCTGTTTTTT
CASSPWGRSTGELFF
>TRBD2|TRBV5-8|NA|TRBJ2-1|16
TGTGCCAGCAGCTTATACAGGTGGGGGGGCTACAATGAGCAGTTCTTC
CASSLYRWGGYNEQFF
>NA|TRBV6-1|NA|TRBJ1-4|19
TGTGCCAGCAGTGAAGAGTGGACAGCAAGGTTTGCAACTAATGAAAAACTGTTTTTT
CASSEEWTARFATNEKLFF
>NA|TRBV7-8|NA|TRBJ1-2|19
TGTGCCAGCAGCTTGATCCAGTCGGGGAGCGCCATATACAACTATGGCTACACCTTC
CASSLIQSGSAIYNYGYTF
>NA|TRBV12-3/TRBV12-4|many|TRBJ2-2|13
TGTGCCAGCAGTTATCGGGACACCGGGGAGCTGTTTTTT
CASSYRDTGELFF
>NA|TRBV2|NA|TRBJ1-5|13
TGTGCCAGCAGTGACGTAGCCCATCAGCCCCAGCATTTT
CASSDVAHQPQHF
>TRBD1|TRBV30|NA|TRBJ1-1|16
TGTGCCTGGAGTGTACAAGGGGGCCCGTTGAACACTGAAGCTTTCTTT
CAWSVQGGPLNTEAFF
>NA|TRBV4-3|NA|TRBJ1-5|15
TGCGCCAGCAGCCAAGATTTGGCCAGTAATCAGCCCCAGCATTTT
CASSQDLASNQPQHF
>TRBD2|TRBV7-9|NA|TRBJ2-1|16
TGTGCCAGCAGCCCAAGACTAGCGGTCCGCGTGGATGAGCAGTTCTTC
CASSPRLAVRVDEQFF
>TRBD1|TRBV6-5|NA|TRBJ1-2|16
TGTGCCAGCAGTTACTCGAATACCGGGACAGGGAATGGCTACACCTTC
CASSYSNTGTGNGYTF
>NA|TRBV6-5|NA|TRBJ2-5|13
TGTGCCAGCCCTAACGGGGGACAAGAGACCCAGTACTTC
CASPNGGQETQYF
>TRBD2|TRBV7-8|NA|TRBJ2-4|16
TGTGCCAGCAGCTTAGGGACTAGCGGAGCCAAAAACATTCAGTACTTC
CASSLGTSGAKNIQYF
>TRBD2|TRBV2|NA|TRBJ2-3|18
TGTGCCAGCGCCTCAGGGACTAGCGGGAGGGCCGGTGCAGATACGCAGTATTTT
CASASGTSGRAGADTQYF
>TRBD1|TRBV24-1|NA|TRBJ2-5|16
TGTGCCACCAGTGATCCACAGGGGGCGGATTTGGAGACCCAGTACTTC
CATSDPQGADLETQYF
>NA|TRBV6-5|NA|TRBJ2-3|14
TGTGCCAGCGTGCTTGGGCACGACACAGATACGCAGTATTTT
CASVLGHDTDTQYF
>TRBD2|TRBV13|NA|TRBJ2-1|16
TGTGCCAGCAGCACGGGCACTAGCGGGAGGTATCGAGAGCAGTTCTTC
CASSTGTSGRYREQFF
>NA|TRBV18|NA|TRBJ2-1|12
TGTGCCAGCTCACTGAGTCAGGATGAGCAGTTCTTC
CASSLSQDEQFF
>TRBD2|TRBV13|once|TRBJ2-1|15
TGTGCCAGCAGCTTCTTACTAGCGGCCTACAATGAGCAGTTCTTC
CASSFLLAAYNEQFF
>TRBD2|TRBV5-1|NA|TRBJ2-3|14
TGCGCCAGCAGCTATAGCGGGAGGTCAGATACGCAGTATTTT
CASSYSGRSDTQYF
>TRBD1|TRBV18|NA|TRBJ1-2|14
TGTGCCAGCTCACCAGAGGGACAGGGGAATGGCTACACCTTC
CASSPEGQGNGYTF
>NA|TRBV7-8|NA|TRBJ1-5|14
TGTGCCAGCAGCTTAGGCCAGGGGTATCAGCCCCAGCATTTT
CASSLGQGYQPQHF
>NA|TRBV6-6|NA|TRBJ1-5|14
TGTGCCAGCAGTTACGACACAGGGAATCAGCCCCAGCATTTT
CASSYDTGNQPQHF
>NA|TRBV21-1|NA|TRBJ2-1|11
TGTGCCAGCAGTCACTACAATGAGCAGTTCTTC
CASSHYNEQFF
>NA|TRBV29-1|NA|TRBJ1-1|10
TGCAGCGCCCCGGACAAGATAGCTTTCTTT
CSAPDKIAFF
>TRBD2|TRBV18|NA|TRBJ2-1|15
TGTGCCAGCTCACCCGGGACTAGAGGTAACAATGAGCAGTTCTTC
CASSPGTRGNNEQFF
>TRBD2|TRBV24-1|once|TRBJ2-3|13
TGTGCCACCGACGGAGCGGGAGTGGATACGCAGTATTTT
CATDGAGVDTQYF
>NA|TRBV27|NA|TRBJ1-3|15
TGTGCCAGCAGTTTATCTTGGACGGGAGGAAACACCATATATTTT
CASSLSWTGGNTIYF
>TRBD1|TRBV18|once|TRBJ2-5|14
TGTGCCAGCTCACCGGACAGGCGCCAAGAGACCCAGTACTTC
CASSPDRRQETQYF
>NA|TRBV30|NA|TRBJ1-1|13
TGTGCCTGGAGTATGCGGGGGGGAACTGAAGCTTTCTTT
CAWSMRGGTEAFF
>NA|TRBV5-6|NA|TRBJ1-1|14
TGTGCCAGCAGCTTGTTACGGGTTAACACTGAAGCTTTCTTT
CASSLLRVNTEAFF